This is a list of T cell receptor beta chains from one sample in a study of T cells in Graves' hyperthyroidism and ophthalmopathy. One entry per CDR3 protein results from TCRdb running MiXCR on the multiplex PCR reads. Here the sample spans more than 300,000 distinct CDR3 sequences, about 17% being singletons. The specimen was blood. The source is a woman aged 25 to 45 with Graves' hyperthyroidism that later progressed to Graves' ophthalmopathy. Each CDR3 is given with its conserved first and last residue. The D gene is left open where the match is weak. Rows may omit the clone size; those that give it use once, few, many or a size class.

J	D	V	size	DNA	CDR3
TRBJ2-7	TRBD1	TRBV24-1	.	TGTGCCACCCCATCGACAGGGGGCTACGAGCAGTACTTC	CATPSTGGYEQYF
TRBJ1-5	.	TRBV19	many	TGTGCCAGTACCAGGACAGAATATAGCAATCAGCCCCAGCATTTT	CASTRTEYSNQPQHF
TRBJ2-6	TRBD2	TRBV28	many	TGTGCCAGCAGTTCCCCTGGCGGGGGTTTAGAGGGGGCCAACGTCCTGACTTTC	CASSSPGGGLEGANVLTF
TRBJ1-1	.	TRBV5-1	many	TGCGCCAGCAGCTTGCCCGGGTTGTCTGAAGCTTTCTTT	CASSLPGLSEAFF
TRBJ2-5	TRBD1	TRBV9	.	TGTGCCAGCAGCAGCTTGACAGGGATGGGCGAGACCCAGTACTTC	CASSSLTGMGETQYF
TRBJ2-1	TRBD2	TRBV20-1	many	TGCAGTGCTAGAGATTCCAGCGGGAGGGCTGCTGTCTACAATGAGCAGTTCTTC	CSARDSSGRAAVYNEQFF
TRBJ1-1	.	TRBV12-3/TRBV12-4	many	TGTGCCAGCAGTCCCGCCCACAGGGAGTGGACTGAAGCTTTCTTT	CASSPAHREWTEAFF
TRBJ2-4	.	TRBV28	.	TGTGCCAGCAGTTTAGGGGGTTTCGGTATTCAGTACTTC	CASSLGGFGIQYF
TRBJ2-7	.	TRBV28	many	TGTGCCAGCAGTTTATCCGCAGGGGCCGAGCAGTACTTC	CASSLSAGAEQYF
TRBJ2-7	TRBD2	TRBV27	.	TGTGCCAGCAGTTTATCAGAGGGACTAGGCTACGAGCAGTACTTC	CASSLSEGLGYEQYF
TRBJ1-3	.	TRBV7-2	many	TGTGCCAGCAGCTTAGGTCCAGGAACCTCTGGAAACACCATATATTTT	CASSLGPGTSGNTIYF
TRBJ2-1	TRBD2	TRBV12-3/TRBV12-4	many	TGTGCCAGCACGGGACCTGGGACTAGCGGAGAAAATTACAATGAGCAGTTCTTC	CASTGPGTSGENYNEQFF
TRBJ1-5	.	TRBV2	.	TGTGCCAGCAGTGCGAAGGGTTCTCTCAATCAGCCCCAGCATTTT	CASSAKGSLNQPQHF
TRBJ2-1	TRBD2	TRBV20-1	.	TGCAGTGCGAGCGGGACTATCAATGAGCAGTTCTTC	CSASGTINEQFF
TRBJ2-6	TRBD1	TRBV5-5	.	TGTGCCAACAGCTCGCCCGGACAGGGGACTGGCGGGGCCAACGTCTTGACTTTC	CANSSPGQGTGGANVLTF
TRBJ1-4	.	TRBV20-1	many	TGCAGTGCTAGAGCATACGACGAAGAAAAACTGTTTTTT	CSARAYDEEKLFF
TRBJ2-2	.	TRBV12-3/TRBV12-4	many	TGTGCCAGCAGTCAAGGGAACACCGGGGAGCTGTTTTTT	CASSQGNTGELFF
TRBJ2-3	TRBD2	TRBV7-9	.	TGTGCCAGCAGCTTGGGTCGGGGGGGGGCCAGTATGTTTGATACGCAGTATTTT	CASSLGRGGASMFDTQYF
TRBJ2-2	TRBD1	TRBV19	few	TGTGCCAGCAGGACAGGGGGCCGTAGGGAGCTGTTTTTT	CASRTGGRRELFF
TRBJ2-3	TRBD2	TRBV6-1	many	TGTGCCAGCAGCAGACTAGCGGGAGGGCTGACAGATACGCAGTATTTT	CASSRLAGGLTDTQYF
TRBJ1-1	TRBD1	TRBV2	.	TGTGCCAGCATATCAGACAGGGTGGCCGCTGAAGCTTTCTTT	CASISDRVAAEAFF
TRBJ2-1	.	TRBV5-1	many	TGCGCCAGCAGCTTTTTAGGGGCGGGTGAGCAGTTCTTC	CASSFLGAGEQFF
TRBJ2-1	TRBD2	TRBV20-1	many	TGCAGTGCTAGAGGGGGCGGGGAGGGGCCTACCTACAATGAGCAGTTCTTC	CSARGGGEGPTYNEQFF
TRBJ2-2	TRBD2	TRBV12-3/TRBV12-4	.	TGTGCCAGCAGCCCTCAAGCGGGAGTGGAGACCGGGGAGCTGTTTTTT	CASSPQAGVETGELFF
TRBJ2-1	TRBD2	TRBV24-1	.	TGTGCCACCAGTGATCACCGGGACTATGCCTACAATGAGCAGTTCTTC	CATSDHRDYAYNEQFF
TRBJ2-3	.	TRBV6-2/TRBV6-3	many	TGTGCCAGCAGTTACCTACAGAGCACAGATACGCAGTATTTT	CASSYLQSTDTQYF
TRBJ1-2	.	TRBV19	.	TGTGCCAGTATAGGCCGTCGACGCTATGGCTACACCTTC	CASIGRRRYGYTF
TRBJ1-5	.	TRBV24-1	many	TGTGCCACCAGTGCCCGGGACATTGATCAGCCCCAGCATTTT	CATSARDIDQPQHF
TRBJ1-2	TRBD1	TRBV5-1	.	TGCGCCAGCAGCTTGGCTGGGACAGGCTCTTATGGCTACACCTTC	CASSLAGTGSYGYTF
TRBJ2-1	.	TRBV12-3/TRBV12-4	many	TGTGCCAGCAGTTTACTGGGGGGGGGGCCGGATGAGCAGTTCTTC	CASSLLGGGPDEQFF
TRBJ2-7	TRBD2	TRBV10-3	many	TGTGCCATCAGTGACTACGAGCGGGAGGACTCCTACGAGCAGTACTTC	CAISDYEREDSYEQYF
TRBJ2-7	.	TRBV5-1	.	TGCGCCAGCAGCTTGGGGGCAGGGGGGTTCTCCTACGAGCAGTACTTC	CASSLGAGGFSYEQYF
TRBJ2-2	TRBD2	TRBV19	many	TGTGCCAGTAGTATAACCCTCTGGGGGGGTAACAGCGGGGAGCTGTTTTTT	CASSITLWGGNSGELFF
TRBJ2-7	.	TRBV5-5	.	TGTGCCAGCAGCTTGGATATGGGGACCTCCTACGAGCAGTACTTC	CASSLDMGTSYEQYF
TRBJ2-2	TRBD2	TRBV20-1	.	TGCAGTGCCCTCCCTCTAGCGGTGAACACCGGGGAGCTGTTTTTT	CSALPLAVNTGELFF
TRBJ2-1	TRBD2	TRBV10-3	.	TGTGCCATCAGTGAGACGAGCGGGGGGGCCATTTATGATGAGCAGTTCTTC	CAISETSGGAIYDEQFF
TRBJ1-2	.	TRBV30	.	TGTGCCTGGAATGGGGAGGGCGGTGGCTACACCTTC	CAWNGEGGGYTF
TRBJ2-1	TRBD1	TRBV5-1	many	TGCGCCAGCAGCTTGGGACAGGGGAGTGAGCAGTTCTTC	CASSLGQGSEQFF
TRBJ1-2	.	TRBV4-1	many	TGCGCCAGCAGCCAAGATCAAGGGTTAGTTAACTATGGCTACACCTTC	CASSQDQGLVNYGYTF
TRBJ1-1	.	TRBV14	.	TGTGCCAGCAGCCTAGGACAGACGTCTGAAGCTGTCTTT	CASSLGQTSEAVF
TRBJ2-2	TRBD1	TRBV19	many	TGTGCCAGTAGTATCGAACAGGGGGTACGCACCGGGGAGCTGTTTTTT	CASSIEQGVRTGELFF
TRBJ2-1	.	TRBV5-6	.	TGTGCCAGCAGCTTGGGTTTTACGGGGGAGTATAACAATGAGCAGTTCTTC	CASSLGFTGEYNNEQFF
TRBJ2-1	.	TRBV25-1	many	TGTGCCAGCAGTGAAGTTTGGTCCACAGCGAACAATGAGCAGTTCTTC	CASSEVWSTANNEQFF
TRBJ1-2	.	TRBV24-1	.	TGTGCCGCCCAGGACACCTTCTATGGCTACACCTTC	CAAQDTFYGYTF
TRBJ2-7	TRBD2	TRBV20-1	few	TGCAGTGCGGAAGGACTAGCGGGAGTGACCTACGAGCAGTACTTC	CSAEGLAGVTYEQYF
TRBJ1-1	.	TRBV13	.	TGTGCCAGCAGCGTCCGCAGGGGAAGGACTGAAGCTTTCTTT	CASSVRRGRTEAFF
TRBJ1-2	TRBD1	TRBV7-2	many	TGTGCCAGCAGCCCGCCCCCCGGACAGGGGACTAACTATGGCTACACCTTC	CASSPPPGQGTNYGYTF
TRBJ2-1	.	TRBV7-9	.	TGTGCCAGCAGCTTAGTCGTTGGCTCGAACAATGAGCAGTTCTTC	CASSLVVGSNNEQFF
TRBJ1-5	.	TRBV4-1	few	TGCGCCAGCAGCCAATGGGTGGGAGCGAGCAATCAGCCCCAGCATTTT	CASSQWVGASNQPQHF
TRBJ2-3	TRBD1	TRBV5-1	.	TGCGCCAGCACCCTACAGGGGAGCACAGATACGCAGTATTTT	CASTLQGSTDTQYF
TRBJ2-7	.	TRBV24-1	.	TGTGCCACCAGTAGTCGCCAAGGGGGCTACGAGCAGTACTTC	CATSSRQGGYEQYF
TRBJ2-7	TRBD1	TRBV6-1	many	TGTGCCAGCACCCCAAGTGCCAGGGGGCGTTCCAGTTACGAGCAGTACTTC	CASTPSARGRSSYEQYF
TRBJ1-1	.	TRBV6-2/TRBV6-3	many	TGTGCCAGCAGCACCACTCAGGAAGCTTTCTTT	CASSTTQEAFF
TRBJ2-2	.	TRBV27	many	TGTGCCAGCAGTTTAGAAACAGGGTTAGGGGAGCTGTTTTTT	CASSLETGLGELFF
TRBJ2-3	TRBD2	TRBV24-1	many	TGTGCCACCAGTGCCTCGGGACTAGCGGGAGTAGGTGATACGCAGTATTTT	CATSASGLAGVGDTQYF
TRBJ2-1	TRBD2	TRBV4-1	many	TGCGCCAGCAGCCAGAAACTAGCGGGAGGGACAGGGGAGCAGTTCTTC	CASSQKLAGGTGEQFF
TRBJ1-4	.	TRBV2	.	TGTGCCAGCTTCCCGGGTGGTACTAATGAAAAACTGTTTTTT	CASFPGGTNEKLFF